This TCR beta chain is from a study of blood T cell repertoires in COVID-19. The CDR3 is made up of 15 amino acids. How the authors handled the data: Reference gene primers were amplified, and this amplification served to estimate nucleated cell counts. Here immunoSEQ multiplex PCR was the method, and the copy in TCRdb shows in-frame clones only, minus some. Clonal size and the V and J genes are those of that table, whereas D and trimming came from the DNA. The profile shows under 200,000 clones, over 80% of them singletons. The sample was peripheral blood. This TCR came from a woman in her fifties or sixties who had recovered from COVID-19. The gene calls are TRBV12-2 and TRBJ1-6; the table gives TRBD1 as D, unverified against the DNA. TRBV12-2 is a listed pseudogene. The CDR3 bases are TGTGCAAGTCGCTTAGGAGACAGGGGACATTCACCCCTCCACTTT. This translates into CASRLGDRGHSPLHF.